The 5 T cell receptor beta chains reported below all come from one sample, sequenced in a study of Ad26.COV2.S vaccination and SARS-CoV-2 variants (dated by TCRdb to about 2021). Explained via the paper, the treatment or condition label denotes: 19 received Ad26.COV2.S at low or high dose, single or two shots; about 5 received placebo; per-sample allocation not given. Repertoires of vaccine and placebo recipients were sequenced from samples taken on day 63 after the first injection. Libraries were made using the immunoSEQ multiplex PCR assay. TCRdb provides this immuneACCESS table in a form limited to in-frame rearrangements. Some clones are lacking; in checked studies, under half of them reflect an unresolved V gene, and why the rest are absent is not known. The sample table contains about 440,000 clones; only one count was recorded for about 90% of them. The ten largest make up around 4.5% of the sample.

The sequences come from peripheral blood, collected in a trial of Ad26.COV2.S vaccine versus placebo. The receptor set was obtained from a person aged 18-65 years who received the Ad26.COV2.S COVID-19 vaccine or a placebo.

This sequence joins TRBV18 and TRBJ2-3; no clear D gene. This CDR3 has 13 residues. CDR1 is KGHSH, CDR2 LQKENI, per germline. V lost 5 bases to trimming and J lost 4 bases, with 10 bases between them. CDR3 loop: CASSSLTADTQYF. The CDR3 DNA follows: TGTGCCAGCTCATCGTTAACTGCAGATACGCAGTATTTT.

This sequence joins TRBV7-8 and TRBJ2-5, with 7 bases identical to TRBD2. CDR1 SGHVS and CDR2 FQNEAQ come from the germline V gene. Losses at the gene ends were 4 bases for V and 5 bases for J; bases not matched to a gene: 7. This CDR3 region has 14 residues. CDR3 nucleotides: TGTGCCAGCAGCTCCCTCGGGAGGCCGGAGACCCAGTACTTC. Protein sequence: CASSSLGRPETQYF. The whole variable domain, filled in from reference TRBV7-8 and TRBJ2-5, reads GAGVSQSPRYKVAKRGQDVALRCDPISGHVSLFWYQQALGQGPEFLTYFQNEAQLDKSGLPSDRFFAERPEGSVSTLKIQRTQQEDSAVYLCASSSLGRPETQYFGPGTRLLVL.

This clone came up once. This CDR3 is CASSHTSGGNYGYTF. For the CDR3, the DNA is TGTGCCAGCAGCCATACGTCTGGGGGCAACTATGGCTACACCTTC. The genes are TRBV4-2 and TRBJ1-2; a weak D match, TRBD1 (6 bases). V was trimmed by 3 bases and J by 2 bases, leaving 13 bases between them. Per the germline V gene, CDR1 is LGHNA and CDR2 is YNFKEQ. The CDR3 sequence is 15 residues long.

This clone is a singleton in its sample. This chain joins TRBV28 and TRBJ2-7; 13 positions match TRBD2. Losses at the gene ends were 5 bases for V and 6 bases for J; bases not matched to a gene: 10. Germline-derived CDR1 and CDR2 are MDHEN and SYDVKM. The CDR3 covers 16 residues. The CDR3 reads CASSIGVGLAGSEQYF. The CDR3 nucleotides are TGTGCCAGCAGTATAGGGGTGGGACTAGCGGGAAGCGAGCAGTACTTC.

This sequence joins TRBV15 and TRBJ2-3; TRBD1 aligns across 7 bases. CDR1 and CDR2 from the germline V gene are LNHNV and YYDKDF (reference sequence). The CDR3 extends over 16 amino acids. V shed 5 bases, J shed 5 bases, and the junction held 13 bases outside the gene matches. DNA for the CDR3: TGTGCCACCAGCTCCCCGGGACAGAGGTTCAGAGATACGCAGTATTTT. The encoded protein is CATSSPGQRFRDTQYF.